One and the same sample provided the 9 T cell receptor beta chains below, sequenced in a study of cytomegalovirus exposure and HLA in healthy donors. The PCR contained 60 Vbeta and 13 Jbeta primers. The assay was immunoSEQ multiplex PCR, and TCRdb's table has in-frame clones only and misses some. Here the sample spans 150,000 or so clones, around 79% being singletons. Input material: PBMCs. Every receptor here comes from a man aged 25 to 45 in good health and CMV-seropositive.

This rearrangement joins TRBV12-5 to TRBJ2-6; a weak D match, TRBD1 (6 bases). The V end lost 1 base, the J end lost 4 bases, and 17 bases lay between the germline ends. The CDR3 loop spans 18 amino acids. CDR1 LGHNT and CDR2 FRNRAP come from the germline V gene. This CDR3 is CASGLEPGVALGANVLTF. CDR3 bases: TGTGCTAGTGGTTTGGAGCCAGGGGTCGCACTCGGGGCCAACGTCCTGACTTTC.

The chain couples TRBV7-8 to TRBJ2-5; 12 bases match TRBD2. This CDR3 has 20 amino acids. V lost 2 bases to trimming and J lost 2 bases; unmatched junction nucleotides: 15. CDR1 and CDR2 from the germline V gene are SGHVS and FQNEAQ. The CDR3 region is CASSLLLAGGMIPAQETQYF. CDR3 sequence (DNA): TGTGCCAGCAGCTTATTGCTAGCGGGGGGGATGATACCCGCTCAAGAGACCCAGTACTTC.

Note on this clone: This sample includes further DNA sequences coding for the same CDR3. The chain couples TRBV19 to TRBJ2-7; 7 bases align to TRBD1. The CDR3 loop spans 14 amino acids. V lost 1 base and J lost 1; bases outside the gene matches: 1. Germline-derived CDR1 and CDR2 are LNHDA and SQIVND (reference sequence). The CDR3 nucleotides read TGTGCCAGTAGTATAGGGACAGGATCCTACGAGCAGTACTTC. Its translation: CASSIGTGSYEQYF.

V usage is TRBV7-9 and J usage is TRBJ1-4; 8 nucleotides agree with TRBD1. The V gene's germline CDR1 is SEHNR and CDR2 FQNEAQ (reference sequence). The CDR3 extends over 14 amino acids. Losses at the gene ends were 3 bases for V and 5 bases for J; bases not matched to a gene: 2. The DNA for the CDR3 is TGTGCCAGCAGCTTGACAGGGGTAAATGAAAAACTGTTTTTT. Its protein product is CASSLTGVNEKLFF.

Written as DNA, the CDR3 is TGTGCCAGTAGTATAACAAGCTATAATTCACCCCTCCACTTT. Its translation is CASSITSYNSPLHF. This chain uses TRBV19 with TRBJ1-6; the D is unclear. The CDR3 runs to 14 residues. The V gene lost 2 bases and the J gene lost 3 bases, with 5 bases spanning the gap. Germline loops: CDR1 LNHDA, CDR2 SQIVND (reference sequence).

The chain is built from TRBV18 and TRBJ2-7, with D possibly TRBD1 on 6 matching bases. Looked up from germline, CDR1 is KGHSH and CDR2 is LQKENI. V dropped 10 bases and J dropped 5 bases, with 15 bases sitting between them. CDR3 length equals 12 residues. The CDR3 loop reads CAIADRPNEQYF. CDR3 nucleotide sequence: TGTGCCATCGCGGACAGACCGAACGAGCAGTACTTC. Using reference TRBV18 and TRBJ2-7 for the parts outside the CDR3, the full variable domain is NAGVMQNPRHLVRRRGQEARLRCSPMKGHSHVYWYRQLPEEGLKFMVYLQKENIIDESGMPKERFSAEFPKEGPSILRIQQVVRGDSAAYFCAIADRPNEQYFGPGTRLTVT.

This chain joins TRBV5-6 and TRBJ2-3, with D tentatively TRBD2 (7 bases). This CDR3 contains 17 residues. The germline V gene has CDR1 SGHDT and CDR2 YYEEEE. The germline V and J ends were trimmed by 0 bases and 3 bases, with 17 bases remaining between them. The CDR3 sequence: CASSLAVGGRRTDTQYF. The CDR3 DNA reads TGTGCCAGCAGCTTGGCGGTGGGGGGGCGCAGGACAGATACGCAGTATTTT.

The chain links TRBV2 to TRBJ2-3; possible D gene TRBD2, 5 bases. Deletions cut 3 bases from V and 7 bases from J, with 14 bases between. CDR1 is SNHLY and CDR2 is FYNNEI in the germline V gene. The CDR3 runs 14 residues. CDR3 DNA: TGTGCCAGCAGTGATTGGAGGTGGTCAAATACGCAGTATTTT. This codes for CASSDWRWSNTQYF.

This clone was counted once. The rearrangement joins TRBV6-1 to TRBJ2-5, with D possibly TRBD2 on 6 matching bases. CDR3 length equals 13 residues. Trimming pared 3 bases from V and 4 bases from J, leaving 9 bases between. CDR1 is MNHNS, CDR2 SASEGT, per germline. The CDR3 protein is CASSERGGETQYF. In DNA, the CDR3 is TGTGCCAGCAGTGAGAGGGGAGGAGAGACCCAGTACTTC.